This entry lists 18 T cell receptor beta chains sequenced from one sample in a study of spatial heterogeneity in lung cancer. One entry per CDR3 protein results from TCRdb running MiXCR on the 5' RACE reads. The sample yields about 50,000 distinct CDR3 sequences, roughly 7.2% seen once. Time point described: sample taken at primary tumor resection. The study sequenced unsorted whole RNA from tumor, nontumor lung or frozen PBMC. The sample was PBMCs, taken at surgery. Source of these receptors: a female donor with early-stage non-small cell lung cancer.

Ten or more counts support this clonotype. V gene TRBV6-5 combines with J gene TRBJ2-3; 12 bases line up with TRBD2. The CDR3 sequence is 18 residues long. J gave up 2 bases and V 0 bases, and 6 bases lay outside the gene matches. Germline V lookup: CDR1 MNHEY, CDR2 SVGAGI. The CDR3: CASSYSLGLAGNTDTQYF. CDR3 nucleotide sequence: TGTGCCAGCAGTTACTCGCTAGGACTAGCGGGGAACACAGATACGCAGTATTTT.

The sample holds a few counts of this clonotype. V is TRBV5-1 and J is TRBJ2-2, with 8 nucleotides matching TRBD2. The CDR3 contains 16 residues. Germline assignment: CDR1 SGHRS and CDR2 YFSETQ. V dropped 3 bases and J dropped 4; count of bases not matched to a gene: 8. CDR3 sequence (DNA): TGCGCCAGCAGCTCGACTAGCGTCGGCCCCACCGGGGAGCTGTTTTTT. This sequence encodes CASSSTSVGPTGELFF.

V gene TRBV20-1 combines with J gene TRBJ1-5; D remains ambiguous. V was trimmed by 3 bases and J by 5 bases, leaving 5 bases between them. Germline loops: CDR1 DFQATT, CDR2 SNEGSKA (reference sequence). CDR3 length: 11 residues. CDR3 in amino acids: CSASGDQPQHF. The CDR3 DNA reads TGCAGTGCTAGTGGAGATCAGCCCCAGCATTTT.

The chain joins TRBV19 to TRBJ2-5; D gene ambiguous. CDR3 size: 12 residues. Trimming took 4 bases from V and 5 from J, leaving 8 bases between them. CDR1 is LNHDA, CDR2 SQIVND, per germline (reference sequence). The CDR3 loop reads CASSTVGETQYF. CDR3 DNA: TGTGCCAGTAGTACCGTTGGGGAGACCCAGTACTTC.

The table lists this clonotype with a few counts. V is TRBV10-2 and J is TRBJ1-1; D is undetermined. Trimming cost V 2 bases and J 10 bases, with 11 bases left between them. Germline V gene lookup returns CDR1 WSHSY and CDR2 SAAADI. The CDR3 spans 12 residues. The CDR3 here is CASSERGVPAFF. CDR3 sequence (DNA): TGCGCCAGCAGTGAGCGCGGGGTCCCAGCTTTCTTT.

V usage is TRBV11-2 and J usage is TRBJ2-7; D is undetermined. This CDR3 is 15 amino acids long. Germline assignment: CDR1 SGHAT and CDR2 FQNNGV. V gave up 1 base and J gave up 0 bases, with 10 bases separating them. In DNA form, the CDR3 reads TGTGCCAGCAGCTTAGGGGCGGTAAGCTCCTACGAGCAGTACTTC. It specifies CASSLGAVSSYEQYF. The whole variable domain, remainder taken from reference TRBV11-2 and TRBJ2-7, is EAGVAQSPRYKIIEKRQSVAFWCNPISGHATLYWYQQILGQGPKLLIQFQNNGVVDDSQLPKDRFSAERLKGVDSTLKIQPAKLEDSAVYLCASSLGAVSSYEQYFGPGTRLTVT.

The chain uses TRBV9 and TRBJ2-2; 13 nucleotides line up with TRBD2. With 3 bases clipped from V and 1 base from J, the junction kept 12 bases outside the gene matches. The CDR3 has 20 residues. Germline V gene data show CDR1 as SGDLS and CDR2 as YYNGEE. CDR3 region: CASSAPTWTSGGLNTGELFF. As DNA, the CDR3 is TGTGCCAGCAGCGCGCCGACCTGGACTAGCGGGGGACTGAACACCGGGGAGCTGTTTTTT.

This clonotype has a handful of counts. The rearrangement uses TRBV5-4 and TRBJ2-3; perhaps TRBD1 as D (5 bases). The CDR3 runs 16 residues. Trimming left V 2 bases short and J 0 bases short, with 13 bases between. CDR1 SGHNT and CDR2 YYREEE come from the germline V gene (reference sequence). The CDR3 protein is CASSFSPDTSTDTQYF. The CDR3 DNA sequence: TGTGCCAGCAGCTTTTCCCCGGACACGAGCACAGATACGCAGTATTTT.

In this sample, this clonotype turned up many times. This chain connects TRBV5-1 to TRBJ2-3, with 9 bases lining up with TRBD2. Germline V lookup: CDR1 SGHRS, CDR2 YFSETQ. V shed 2 bases, J shed 2 bases, and the junction held 3 bases outside the gene matches. This CDR3 is 15 amino acids long. The CDR3: CASSFLAGNTDTQYF. In DNA form, the CDR3 reads TGCGCCAGCAGCTTTCTAGCGGGGAACACAGATACGCAGTATTTT.

The chain is built from TRBV3-1 and TRBJ2-3; D may correspond to TRBD1 or TRBD2 (5 bases each). The V gene's germline CDR1 is LGHDT and CDR2 YNNKEL (reference sequence). V lost 0 bases, J lost 5 bases, and 15 bases lay in between. CDR3 length: 16 residues. The CDR3 coding sequence is TGTGCCAGCAGCCAAGATATGGGACCCGGCGGAGATACGCAGTATTTT. It yields the protein CASSQDMGPGGDTQYF.

This clonotype has just a few counts. This chain joins TRBV7-9 and TRBJ1-3, with TRBD1 matching 7 bases. This CDR3 region has 13 residues. Germline loops: CDR1 SEHNR, CDR2 FQNEAQ (reference sequence). V shed 9 bases and J 5 bases; nucleotides not matched to a gene: 7. CDR3 loop: CASTEQGRNTIYF. Here the CDR3 DNA reads TGTGCCAGTACAGAACAGGGGAGAAACACCATATATTTT.

In its sample, this clonotype was seen a few times. This chain joins TRBV5-4 and TRBJ1-1; D is unclear. The germline V and J ends were trimmed by 4 bases and 1 base, with 20 bases remaining between them. Germline V gene data show CDR1 as SGHNT and CDR2 as YYREEE (reference sequence). The length of the CDR3 is 17 residues. DNA of the CDR3: TGTGCCAGCAGCCAAATCGCAACCCTCCCCTGGAACACTGAAGCTTTCTTT. Protein product: CASSQIATLPWNTEAFF. Combining the CDR3 with reference TRBV5-4 and TRBJ1-1 gives the whole variable domain ETGVTQSPTHLIKTRGQQVTLRCSSQSGHNTVSWYQQALGQGPQFIFQYYREEENGRGNFPPRFSGLQFPNYSSELNVNALELDDSALYLCASSQIATLPWNTEAFFGQGTRLTVV.

V gene TRBV20-1 combines with J gene TRBJ2-5; no firm D call. There are 12 residues in the CDR3. Germline lookup yields CDR1 DFQATT and CDR2 SNEGSKA (reference sequence). The V end lost 8 bases, the J end lost 1 base, and 11 bases lay between the germline ends. The chain's CDR3 is CSPTQTQETQYF. CDR3 sequence (DNA): TGCAGTCCCACTCAGACCCAAGAGACCCAGTACTTC.

This clonotype was found a few times. The rearrangement uses TRBV6-2 or TRBV6-3 and TRBJ2-1; tentatively, D is TRBD1 (6 bases). CDR3 length: 13 amino acids. Trimming stripped 2 bases from V and 6 bases from J, with 8 bases between. CDR1 is MNHEY, CDR2 SVGEGT, per germline. As DNA, the CDR3 is TGTGCCAGCAGTTACACCAGGGGCAATGAGCAGTTCTTC. Its translation is CASSYTRGNEQFF.

This clonotype was counted many times. The CDR3 reads CASSPKLAGAPNTGELFF. The DNA for the CDR3 is TGTGCCAGCAGCCCCAAACTAGCGGGGGCCCCGAACACCGGGGAGCTGTTTTTT. The rearrangement uses TRBV7-9 and TRBJ2-2; 11 nucleotides align to TRBD2. The length of the CDR3 is 18 residues. Germline CDR1 and CDR2: SEHNR and FQNEAQ (reference sequence). V shed 5 bases and J 0 bases; nucleotides not matched to a gene: 8.

This clonotype showed up many times. The chain joins TRBV19 to TRBJ2-1; 8 nucleotides align to TRBD1. The V gene's germline CDR1 is LNHDA and CDR2 SQIVND (reference sequence). The CDR3 runs to 15 residues. V was clipped by 7 bases and J by 11 bases; unmatched bases: 16. The CDR3 reads CASTYNLDRVGKQFF. In nucleotides, the CDR3 is TGTGCCAGTACCTATAATTTGGACAGGGTAGGAAAGCAGTTCTTC.

This clonotype was picked up a small number of times. The chain uses TRBV5-5 and TRBJ2-5; D may be TRBD1 (6 bases). This CDR3 comprises 16 residues. V lost 3 bases and J lost 1, with 16 bases in between. CDR1 is SGHKS, CDR2 YYEKEE, per germline (reference sequence). CDR3 DNA: TGTGCCAGCAGCTCGAGGGAACAGGGTCCCCAAGAGACCCAGTACTTC. Amino acid sequence: CASSSREQGPQETQYF.

This clonotype was observed many times. The chain recombines TRBV5-4 with TRBJ2-5, with TRBD2 as a possible D gene (5 bases). In germline, CDR1 is SGHNT, CDR2 YYREEE (reference sequence). The CDR3 spans 13 residues. Trimming took 4 bases from V and 1 from J, leaving 8 bases between them. This CDR3 reads CASSRETQETQYF. Written as DNA, the CDR3 is TGTGCCAGCAGCCGGGAAACCCAAGAGACCCAGTACTTC.